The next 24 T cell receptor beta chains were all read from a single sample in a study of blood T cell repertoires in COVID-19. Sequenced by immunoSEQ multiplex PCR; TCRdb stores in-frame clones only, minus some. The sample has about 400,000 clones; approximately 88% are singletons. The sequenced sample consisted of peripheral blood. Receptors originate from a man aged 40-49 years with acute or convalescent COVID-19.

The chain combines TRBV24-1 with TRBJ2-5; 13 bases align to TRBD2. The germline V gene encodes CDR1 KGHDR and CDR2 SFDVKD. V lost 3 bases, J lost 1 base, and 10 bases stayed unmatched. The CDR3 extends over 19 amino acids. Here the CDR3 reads CATSDRTSGGKSLQETQYF. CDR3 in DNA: TGTGCCACCAGTGATCGGACTAGCGGGGGAAAGTCCCTCCAAGAGACCCAGTACTTC.

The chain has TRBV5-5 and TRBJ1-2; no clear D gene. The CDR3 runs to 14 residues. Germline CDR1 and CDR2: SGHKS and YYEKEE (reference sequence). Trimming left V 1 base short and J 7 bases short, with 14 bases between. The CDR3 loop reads CASSLSLSGGGYTF. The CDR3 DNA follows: TGTGCCAGCAGCTTGTCTCTTTCGGGAGGTGGCTACACCTTC.

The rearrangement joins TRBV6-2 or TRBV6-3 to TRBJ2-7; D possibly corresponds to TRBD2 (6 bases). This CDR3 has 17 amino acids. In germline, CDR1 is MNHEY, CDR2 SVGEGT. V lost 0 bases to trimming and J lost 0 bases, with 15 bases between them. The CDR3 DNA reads TGTGCCAGCAGTTACTCCACGGCGGGAACCGACTCCTACGAGCAGTACTTC. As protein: CASSYSTAGTDSYEQYF.

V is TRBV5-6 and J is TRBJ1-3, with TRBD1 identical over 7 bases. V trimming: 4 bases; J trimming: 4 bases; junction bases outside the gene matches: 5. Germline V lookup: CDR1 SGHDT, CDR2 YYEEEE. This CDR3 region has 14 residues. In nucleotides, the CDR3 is TGTGCCAGCAGCCTAGGGGGCCGAGGAAACACCATATATTTT. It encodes CASSLGGRGNTIYF.

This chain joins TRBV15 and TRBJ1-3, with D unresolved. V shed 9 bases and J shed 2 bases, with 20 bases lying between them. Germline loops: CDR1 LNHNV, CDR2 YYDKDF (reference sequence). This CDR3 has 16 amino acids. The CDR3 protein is CATSFGSPVAGNTIYF. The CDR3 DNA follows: TGTGCCACTAGTTTCGGGTCTCCAGTTGCTGGAAACACCATATATTTT.

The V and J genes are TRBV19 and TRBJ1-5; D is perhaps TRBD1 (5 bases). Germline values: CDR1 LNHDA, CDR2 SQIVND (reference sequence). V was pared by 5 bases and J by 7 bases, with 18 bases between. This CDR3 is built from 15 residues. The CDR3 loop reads CASSFGTNGGQPQHF. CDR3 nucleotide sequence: TGTGCCAGTAGTTTTGGGACCAACGGGGGACAGCCCCAGCATTTT.

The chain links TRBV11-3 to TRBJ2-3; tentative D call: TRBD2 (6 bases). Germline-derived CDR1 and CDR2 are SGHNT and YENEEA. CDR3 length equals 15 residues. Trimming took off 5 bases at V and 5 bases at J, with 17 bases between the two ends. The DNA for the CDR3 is TGTGCCAGCAGCCTACTAGGGCGGGAAATAGATACGCAGTATTTT. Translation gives CASSLLGREIDTQYF.

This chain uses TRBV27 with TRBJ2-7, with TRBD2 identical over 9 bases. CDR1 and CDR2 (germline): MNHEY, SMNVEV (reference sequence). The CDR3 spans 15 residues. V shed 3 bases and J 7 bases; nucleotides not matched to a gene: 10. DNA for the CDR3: TGTGCCAGCAGTTTTAGCGGGAGTGCTTCGGGGGAGCAGTACTTC. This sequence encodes CASSFSGSASGEQYF.

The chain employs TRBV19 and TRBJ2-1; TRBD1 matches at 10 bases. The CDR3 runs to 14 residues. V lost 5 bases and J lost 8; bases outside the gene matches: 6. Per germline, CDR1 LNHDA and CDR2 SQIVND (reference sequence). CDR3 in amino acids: CASSFRDRGDEQFF. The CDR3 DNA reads TGTGCCAGTAGTTTCCGGGACAGGGGCGATGAGCAGTTCTTC.

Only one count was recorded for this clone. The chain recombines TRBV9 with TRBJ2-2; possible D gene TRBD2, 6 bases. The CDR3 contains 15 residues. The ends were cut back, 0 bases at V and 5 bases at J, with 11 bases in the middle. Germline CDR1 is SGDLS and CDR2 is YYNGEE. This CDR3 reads CASSVAVGGTGELFF. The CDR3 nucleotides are TGTGCCAGCAGCGTAGCGGTGGGGGGAACCGGGGAGCTGTTTTTT. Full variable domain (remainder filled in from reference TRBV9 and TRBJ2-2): DSGVTQTPKHLITATGQRVTLRCSPRSGDLSVYWYQQSLDQGLQFLIQYYNGEERAKGNILERFSAQQFPDLHSELNLSSLELGDSALYFCASSVAVGGTGELFFGEGSRLTVL.

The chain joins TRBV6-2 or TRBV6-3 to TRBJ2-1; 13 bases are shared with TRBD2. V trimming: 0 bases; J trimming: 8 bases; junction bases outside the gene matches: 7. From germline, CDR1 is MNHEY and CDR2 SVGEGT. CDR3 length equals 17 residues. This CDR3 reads CASSYSLGLAGEDEQFF. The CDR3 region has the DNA TGTGCCAGCAGTTACTCGCTCGGACTAGCGGGAGAGGATGAGCAGTTCTTC.

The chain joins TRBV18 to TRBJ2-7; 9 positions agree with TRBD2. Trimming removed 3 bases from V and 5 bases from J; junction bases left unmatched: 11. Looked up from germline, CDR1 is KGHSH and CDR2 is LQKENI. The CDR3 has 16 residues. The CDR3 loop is CASSPGFEREADEQYF. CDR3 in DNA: TGTGCCAGCTCACCGGGGTTTGAGCGGGAGGCCGACGAGCAGTACTTC.

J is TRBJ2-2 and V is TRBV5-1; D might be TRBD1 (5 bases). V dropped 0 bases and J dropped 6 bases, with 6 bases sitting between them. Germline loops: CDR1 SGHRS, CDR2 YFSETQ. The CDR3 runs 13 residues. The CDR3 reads CASSLAGPGELFF. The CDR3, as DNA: TGCGCCAGCAGCTTGGCAGGGCCCGGGGAGCTGTTTTTT.

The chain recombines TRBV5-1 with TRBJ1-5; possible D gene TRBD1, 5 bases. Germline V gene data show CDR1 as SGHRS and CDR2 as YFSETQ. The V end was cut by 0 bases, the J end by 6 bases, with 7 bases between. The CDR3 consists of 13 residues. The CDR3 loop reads CASSLGQSQPQHF. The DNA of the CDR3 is TGCGCCAGCAGCTTGGGACAGAGTCAGCCCCAGCATTTT.

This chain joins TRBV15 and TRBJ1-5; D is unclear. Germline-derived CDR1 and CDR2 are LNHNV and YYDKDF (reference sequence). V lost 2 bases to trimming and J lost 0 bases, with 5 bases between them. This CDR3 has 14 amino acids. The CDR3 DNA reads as TGTGCCACCAGCAGACAACATAGCAATCAGCCCCAGCATTTT. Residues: CATSRQHSNQPQHF.

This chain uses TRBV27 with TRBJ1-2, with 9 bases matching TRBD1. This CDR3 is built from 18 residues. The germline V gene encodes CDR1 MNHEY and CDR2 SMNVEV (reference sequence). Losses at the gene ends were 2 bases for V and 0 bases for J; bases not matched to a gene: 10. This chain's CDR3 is CASSLRGTGPLANYGYTF. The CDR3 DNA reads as TGTGCCAGCAGTTTAAGGGGGACAGGGCCCCTAGCTAACTATGGCTACACCTTC.

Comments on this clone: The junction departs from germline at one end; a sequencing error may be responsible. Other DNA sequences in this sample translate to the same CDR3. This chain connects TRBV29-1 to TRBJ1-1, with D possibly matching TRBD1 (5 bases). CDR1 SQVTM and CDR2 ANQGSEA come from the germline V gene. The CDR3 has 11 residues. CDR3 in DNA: TGCAGCGGCGGCAGGGCCACTGAGGCTTTCTTT. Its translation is CSGGRATEAFF. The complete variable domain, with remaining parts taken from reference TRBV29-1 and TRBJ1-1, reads SAVISQKPSRDICQRGTSLTIQCQVDSQVTMMFWYRQQPGQSLTLIATANQGSEATYESGFVIDKFPISRPNLTFSTLTVSNMSPEDSSIYLCSGGRATEAFFGQGTRLTVV.

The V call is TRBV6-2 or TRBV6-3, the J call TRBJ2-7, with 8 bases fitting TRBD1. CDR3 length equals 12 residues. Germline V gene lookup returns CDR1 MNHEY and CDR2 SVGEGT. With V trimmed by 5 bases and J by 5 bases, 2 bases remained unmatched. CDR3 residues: CASSQTGDEQYF. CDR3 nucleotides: TGTGCCAGCAGTCAGACAGGGGACGAGCAGTACTTC.

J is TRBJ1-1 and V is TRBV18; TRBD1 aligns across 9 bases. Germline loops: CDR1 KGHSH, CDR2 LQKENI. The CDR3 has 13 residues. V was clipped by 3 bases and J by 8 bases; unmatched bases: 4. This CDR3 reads CASSPGTGWEAFF. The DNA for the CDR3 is TGTGCCAGCTCACCCGGGACAGGGTGGGAAGCTTTCTTT.

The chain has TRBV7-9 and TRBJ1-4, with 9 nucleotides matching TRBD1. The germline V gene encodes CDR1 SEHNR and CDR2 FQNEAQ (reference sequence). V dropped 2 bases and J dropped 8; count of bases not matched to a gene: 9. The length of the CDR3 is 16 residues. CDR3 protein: CASSLRFGTGLEKLFF. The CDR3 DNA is TGTGCCAGCAGCTTAAGGTTCGGGACAGGGCTGGAAAAACTGTTTTTT.

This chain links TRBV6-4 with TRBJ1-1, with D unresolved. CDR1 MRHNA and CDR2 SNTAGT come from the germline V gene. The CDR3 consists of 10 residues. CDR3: CGQYHTEAFF. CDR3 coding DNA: TGTGGGCAGTACCACACTGAAGCTTTCTTT.

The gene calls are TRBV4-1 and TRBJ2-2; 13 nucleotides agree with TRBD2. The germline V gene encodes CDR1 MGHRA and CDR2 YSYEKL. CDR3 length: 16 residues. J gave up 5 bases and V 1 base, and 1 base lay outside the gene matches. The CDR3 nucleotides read TGCGCCAGCAGCCAAGCGACTAGCGGGGGGACCGGGGAGCTGTTTTTT. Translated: CASSQATSGGTGELFF.

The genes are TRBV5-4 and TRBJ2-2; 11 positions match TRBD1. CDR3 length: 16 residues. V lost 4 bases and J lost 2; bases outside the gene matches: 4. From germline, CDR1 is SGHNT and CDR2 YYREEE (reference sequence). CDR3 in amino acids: CASSVDRGRNTGELFF. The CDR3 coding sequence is TGTGCCAGCAGCGTGGACAGGGGGCGAAACACCGGGGAGCTGTTTTTT.

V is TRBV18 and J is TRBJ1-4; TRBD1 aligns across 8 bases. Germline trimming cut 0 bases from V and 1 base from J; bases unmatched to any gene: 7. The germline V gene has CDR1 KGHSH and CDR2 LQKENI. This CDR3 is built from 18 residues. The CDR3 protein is CASSPPYGTGGTNEKLFF. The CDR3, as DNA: TGTGCCAGCTCACCACCGTACGGGACAGGAGGAACTAATGAAAAACTGTTTTTT.